Detailed here is one TCR beta chain. These data are taken from a study of shared clonotypes between healthy human individuals. TCRdb's copy holds only in-frame clones and misses some; the assay was immunoSEQ multiplex PCR. The data show roughly 2.6 million clones, around 94% seen once. The CDR3 sequence is 15 residues long. Germline CDR1 LGHNA, CDR2 YSLEER. The V gene lost 0 bases and the J gene lost 4 bases, with 12 bases spanning the gap. The sequence derives from a man between 18 and 35 years old in good health. The sample was naive CD4+ T cells sorted from blood. Sample subset: CD45RA+ positively selected. V gene TRBV4-3 combines with J gene TRBJ1-2; D unclear. The CDR3 sequence: CASSQDTMAFYGYTF. The CDR3 nucleotides are TGCGCCAGCAGCCAAGATACCATGGCCTTCTATGGCTACACCTTC.